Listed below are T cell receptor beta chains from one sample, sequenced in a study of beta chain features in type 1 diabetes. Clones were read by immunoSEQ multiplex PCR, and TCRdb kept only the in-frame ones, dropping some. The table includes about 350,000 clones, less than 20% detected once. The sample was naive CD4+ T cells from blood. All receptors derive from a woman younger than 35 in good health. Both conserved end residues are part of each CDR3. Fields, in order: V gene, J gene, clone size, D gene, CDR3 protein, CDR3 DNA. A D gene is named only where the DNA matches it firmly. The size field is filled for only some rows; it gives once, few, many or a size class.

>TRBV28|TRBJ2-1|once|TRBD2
CASSLRRLAGGRNEQFF
TGTGCCAGCAGTTTGAGACGACTAGCGGGGGGGAGAAATGAGCAGTTCTTC
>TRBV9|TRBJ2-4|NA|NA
CASSGDFGAGENIQYF
TGTGCCAGCAGCGGGGACTTTGGGGCCGGCGAAAACATTCAGTACTTC
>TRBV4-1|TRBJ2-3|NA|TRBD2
CASSQDGLAADTQYF
TGCGCCAGCAGCCAAGATGGGCTAGCGGCAGATACGCAGTATTTT
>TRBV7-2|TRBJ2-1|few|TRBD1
CASRPAGMTGGIGNEQFF
TGTGCCAGCAGACCCGCTGGCATGACAGGGGGCATCGGGAATGAGCAGTTCTTC
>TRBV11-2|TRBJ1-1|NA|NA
CASSTEAGTEAFF
TGTGCCAGCAGCACTGAAGCCGGCACTGAAGCTTTCTTT
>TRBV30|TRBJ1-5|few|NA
CAWSLGGNLGEPQHF
TGTGCCTGGAGTTTGGGGGGGAATCTGGGCGAGCCCCAGCATTTT
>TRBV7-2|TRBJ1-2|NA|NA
CASSLQGRSGYTF
TGTGCCAGCAGCCTACAGGGACGGAGTGGCTACACCTTC
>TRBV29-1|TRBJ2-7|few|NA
CSVGGIHEQYF
TGCAGCGTCGGGGGAATCCACGAGCAGTACTTC
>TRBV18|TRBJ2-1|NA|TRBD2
CASSFATSGYNEQFF
TGTGCCAGCTCCTTCGCGACTAGCGGATACAATGAGCAGTTCTTC
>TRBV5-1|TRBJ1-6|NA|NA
CASSSTGSSYNSPLHF
TGCGCCAGCAGCTCCACAGGGAGCTCCTATAATTCACCCCTCCACTTT
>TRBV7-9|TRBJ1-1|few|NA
CASSLVGAAAEAFF
TGTGCCAGCAGCTTAGTCGGCGCTGCGGCTGAAGCTTTCTTT
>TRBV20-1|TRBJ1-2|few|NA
CSADQGGYTF
TGCAGTGCTGACCAGGGTGGCTACACCTTC
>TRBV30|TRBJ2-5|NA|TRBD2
CAWSVLAGGVGETQYF
TGTGCCTGGAGTGTCTTGGCGGGGGGTGTTGGAGAGACCCAGTACTTC
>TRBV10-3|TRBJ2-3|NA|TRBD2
CAITESWGTSGGTTDTQYF
TGTGCCATCACCGAGTCGTGGGGGACTAGCGGGGGAACCACAGATACGCAGTATTTT